This TCR beta chain appears in the sequencing data of a study of blood T cells in healthy people across ages. V shed 5 bases, J shed 6 bases, and the junction held 3 bases outside the gene matches. The CDR3 loop spans 11 amino acids. Germline V gene sequence: CDR1 DFQATT, CDR2 SNEGSKA (reference sequence). The use of a sample-barcoded 5' primer and a J-beta primer mix characterized a second PCR of roughly 7 to 12 cycles. Every sample returned 2.5 million or more CDR3-containing paired-end reads. MiXCR was run by TCRdb on the 5' RACE reads, yielding one entry per CDR3 protein. The sample has 750,000 to 950,000 distinct CDR3 sequences, almost 30% seen once. This clonotype was seen repeatedly, ten times or more. Its target is not known. Study-level points and caveats: Roughly linear age-related decline in beta diversity appeared, significant by age around 36.

This sample also appeared in a second study, on T cells of mothers and their children.

The chain combines TRBV20-1 with TRBJ2-7, with 8 bases that match TRBD1. This sequence originates from a woman aged 40 to 50 in good health. Material for sequencing was blood. The CDR3 spells CSAGQGSEQYF. CDR3 nucleotides: TGCAGTGCTGGACAGGGTTCCGAGCAGTACTTC.